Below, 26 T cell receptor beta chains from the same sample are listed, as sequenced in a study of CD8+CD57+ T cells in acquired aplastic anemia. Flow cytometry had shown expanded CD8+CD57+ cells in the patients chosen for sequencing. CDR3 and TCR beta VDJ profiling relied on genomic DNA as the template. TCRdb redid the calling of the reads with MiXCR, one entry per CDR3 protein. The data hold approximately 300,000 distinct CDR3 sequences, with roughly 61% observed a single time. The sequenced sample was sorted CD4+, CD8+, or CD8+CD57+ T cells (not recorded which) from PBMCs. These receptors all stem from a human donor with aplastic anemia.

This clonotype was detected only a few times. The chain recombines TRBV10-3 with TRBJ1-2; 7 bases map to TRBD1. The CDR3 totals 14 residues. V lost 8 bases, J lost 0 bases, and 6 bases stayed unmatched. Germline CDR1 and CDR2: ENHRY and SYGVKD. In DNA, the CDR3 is TGTGCCATCGAGGGGGCGGGGGCTAACTATGGCTACACCTTC. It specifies CAIEGAGANYGYTF.

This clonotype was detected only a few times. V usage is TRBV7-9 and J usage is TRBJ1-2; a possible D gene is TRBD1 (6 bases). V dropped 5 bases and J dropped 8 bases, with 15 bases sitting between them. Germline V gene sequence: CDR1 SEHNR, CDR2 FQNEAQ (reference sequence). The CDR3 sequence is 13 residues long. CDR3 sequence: CASSVRTESGYTF. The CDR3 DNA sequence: TGTGCCAGCAGCGTTCGGACAGAATCGGGCTACACCTTC.

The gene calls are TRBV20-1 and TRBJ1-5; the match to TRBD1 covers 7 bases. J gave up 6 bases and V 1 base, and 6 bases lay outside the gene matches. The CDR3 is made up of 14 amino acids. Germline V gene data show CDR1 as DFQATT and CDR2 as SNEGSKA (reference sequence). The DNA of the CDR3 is TGCAGTGCTAGAGTCCACAGGGGAACTCAGCCCCAGCATTTT. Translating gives CSARVHRGTQPQHF.

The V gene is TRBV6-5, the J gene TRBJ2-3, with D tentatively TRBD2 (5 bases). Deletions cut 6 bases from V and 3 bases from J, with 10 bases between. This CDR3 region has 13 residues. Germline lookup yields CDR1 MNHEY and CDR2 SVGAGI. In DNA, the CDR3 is TGTGCCAGCAGGAACGAGGGAACAGATACGCAGTATTTT. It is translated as CASRNEGTDTQYF.

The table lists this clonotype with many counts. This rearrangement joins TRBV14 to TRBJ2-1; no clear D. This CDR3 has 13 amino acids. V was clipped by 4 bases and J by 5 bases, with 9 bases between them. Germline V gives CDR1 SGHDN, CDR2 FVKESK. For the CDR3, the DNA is TGTGCCAGCAGCCCCTGGACGGACAATGAGCAGTTCTTC. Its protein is CASSPWTDNEQFF.

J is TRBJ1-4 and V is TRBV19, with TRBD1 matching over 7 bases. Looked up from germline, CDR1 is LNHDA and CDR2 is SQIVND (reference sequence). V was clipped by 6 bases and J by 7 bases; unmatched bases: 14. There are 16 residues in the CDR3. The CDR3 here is CASRETLGGGGEKLFF. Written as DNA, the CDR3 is TGTGCCAGTAGGGAAACTTTAGGGGGCGGCGGTGAAAAACTGTTTTTT.

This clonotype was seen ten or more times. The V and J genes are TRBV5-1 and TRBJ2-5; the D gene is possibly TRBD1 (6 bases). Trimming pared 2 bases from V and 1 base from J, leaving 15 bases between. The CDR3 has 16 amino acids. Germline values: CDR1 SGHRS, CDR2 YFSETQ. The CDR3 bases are TGCGCCAGCAGCTTCCGTGGGGGCGGTAGCCAAGAGACCCAGTACTTC. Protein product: CASSFRGGGSQETQYF.

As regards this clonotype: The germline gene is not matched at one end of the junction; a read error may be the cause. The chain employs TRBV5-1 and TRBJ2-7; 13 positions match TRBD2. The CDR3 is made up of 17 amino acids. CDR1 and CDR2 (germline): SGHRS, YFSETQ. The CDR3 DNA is TGTGCCAGCAGCTCCACACGAATGACTAGCGGGAGGTACGAGCAGTACTTC. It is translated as CASSSTRMTSGRYEQYF.

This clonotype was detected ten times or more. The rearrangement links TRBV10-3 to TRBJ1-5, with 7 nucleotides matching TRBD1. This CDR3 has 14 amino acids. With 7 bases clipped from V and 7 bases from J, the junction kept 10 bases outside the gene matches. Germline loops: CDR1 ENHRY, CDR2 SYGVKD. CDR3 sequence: CAITTGEGGQPQHF. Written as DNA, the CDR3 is TGTGCCATCACCACAGGGGAGGGAGGGCAGCCCCAGCATTTT.

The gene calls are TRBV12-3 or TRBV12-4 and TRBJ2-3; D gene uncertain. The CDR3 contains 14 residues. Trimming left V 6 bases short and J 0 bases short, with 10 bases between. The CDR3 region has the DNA TGTGCCAGCAGGAAACAGAAAAGCACAGATACGCAGTATTTT. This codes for CASRKQKSTDTQYF.

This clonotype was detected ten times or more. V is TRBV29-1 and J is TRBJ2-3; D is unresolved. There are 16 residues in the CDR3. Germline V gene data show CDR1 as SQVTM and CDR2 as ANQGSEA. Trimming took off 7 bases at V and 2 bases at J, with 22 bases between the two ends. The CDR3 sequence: CSASDPLYDITDTQYF. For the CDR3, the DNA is TGCAGCGCCTCTGACCCCCTCTATGACATCACAGATACGCAGTATTTT.

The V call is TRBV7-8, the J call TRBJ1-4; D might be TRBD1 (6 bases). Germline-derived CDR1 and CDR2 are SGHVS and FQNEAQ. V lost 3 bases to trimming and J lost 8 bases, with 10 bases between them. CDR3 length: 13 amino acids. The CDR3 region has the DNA TGTGCCAGCAGCTTGGGGGCTGGAGAAAAACTGTTTTTT. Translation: CASSLGAGEKLFF.

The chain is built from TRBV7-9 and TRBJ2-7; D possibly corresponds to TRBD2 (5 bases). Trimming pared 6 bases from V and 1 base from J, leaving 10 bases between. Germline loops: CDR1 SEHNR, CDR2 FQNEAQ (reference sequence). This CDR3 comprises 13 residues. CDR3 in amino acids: CASSSGVSYEQYF. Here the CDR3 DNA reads TGTGCCAGCAGTTCCGGGGTATCCTACGAGCAGTACTTC. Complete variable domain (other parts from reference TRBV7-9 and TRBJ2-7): DTGVSQNPRHKITKRGQNVTFRCDPISEHNRLYWYRQTLGQGPEFLTYFQNEAQLEKSRLLSDRFSAERPKGSFSTLEIQRTEQGDSAMYLCASSSGVSYEQYFGPGTRLTVT.

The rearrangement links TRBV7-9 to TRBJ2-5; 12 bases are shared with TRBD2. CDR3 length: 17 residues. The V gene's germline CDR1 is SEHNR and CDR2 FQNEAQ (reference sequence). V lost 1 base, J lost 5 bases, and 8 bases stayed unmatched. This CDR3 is CASSLGHLAGGPETQYF. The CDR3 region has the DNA TGTGCCAGCAGCTTAGGGCACCTAGCGGGAGGGCCGGAGACCCAGTACTTC. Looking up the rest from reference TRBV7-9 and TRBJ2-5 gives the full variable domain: DTGVSQNPRHKITKRGQNVTFRCDPISEHNRLYWYRQTLGQGPEFLTYFQNEAQLEKSRLLSDRFSAERPKGSFSTLEIQRTEQGDSAMYLCASSLGHLAGGPETQYFGPGTRLLVL.

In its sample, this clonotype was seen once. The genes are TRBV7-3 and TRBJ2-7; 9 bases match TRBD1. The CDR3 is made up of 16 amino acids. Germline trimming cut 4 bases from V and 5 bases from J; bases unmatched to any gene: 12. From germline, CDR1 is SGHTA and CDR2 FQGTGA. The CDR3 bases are TGTGCCAGCAGCTCTCCGCCGGGACAGGGTCTGGACGAGCAGTACTTC. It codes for CASSSPPGQGLDEQYF.

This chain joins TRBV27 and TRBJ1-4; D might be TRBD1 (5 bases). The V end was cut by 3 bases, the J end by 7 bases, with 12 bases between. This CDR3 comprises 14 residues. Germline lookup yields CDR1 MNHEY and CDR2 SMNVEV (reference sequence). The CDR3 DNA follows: TGTGCCAGCAGTTTTTGGCAGGGCTCTGAAAAACTGTTTTTT. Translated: CASSFWQGSEKLFF.

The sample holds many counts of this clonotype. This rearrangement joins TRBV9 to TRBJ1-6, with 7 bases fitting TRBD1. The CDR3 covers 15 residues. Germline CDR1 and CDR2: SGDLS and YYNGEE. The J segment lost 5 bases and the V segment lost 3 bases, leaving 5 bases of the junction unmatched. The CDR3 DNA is TGTGCCAGCAGCGCACAGGGGTCGGATAATTCACCCCTCCACTTT. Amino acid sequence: CASSAQGSDNSPLHF.

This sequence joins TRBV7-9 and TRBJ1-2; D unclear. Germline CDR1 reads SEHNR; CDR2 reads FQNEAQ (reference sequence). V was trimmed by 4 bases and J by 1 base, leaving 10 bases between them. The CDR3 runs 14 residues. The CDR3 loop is CASSSSTLNYGYTF. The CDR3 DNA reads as TGTGCCAGCAGCTCTTCGACACTTAACTATGGCTACACCTTC.

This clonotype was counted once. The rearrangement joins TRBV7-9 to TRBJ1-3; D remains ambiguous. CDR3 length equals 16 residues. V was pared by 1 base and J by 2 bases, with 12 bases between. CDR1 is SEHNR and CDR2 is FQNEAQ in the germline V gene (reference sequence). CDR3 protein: CASSLVSGATGNTIYF. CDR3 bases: TGTGCCAGCAGCTTAGTCTCAGGCGCGACTGGAAACACCATATATTTT. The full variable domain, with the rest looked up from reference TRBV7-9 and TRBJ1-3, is DTGVSQNPRHKITKRGQNVTFRCDPISEHNRLYWYRQTLGQGPEFLTYFQNEAQLEKSRLLSDRFSAERPKGSFSTLEIQRTEQGDSAMYLCASSLVSGATGNTIYFGEGSWLTVV.

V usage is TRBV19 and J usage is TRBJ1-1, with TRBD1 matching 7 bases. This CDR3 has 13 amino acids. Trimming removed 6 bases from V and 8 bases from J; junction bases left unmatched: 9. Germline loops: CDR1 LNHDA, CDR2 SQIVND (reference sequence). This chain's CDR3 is CASRLGTELEAFF. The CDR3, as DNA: TGTGCCAGTAGATTAGGGACAGAACTAGAAGCTTTCTTT.

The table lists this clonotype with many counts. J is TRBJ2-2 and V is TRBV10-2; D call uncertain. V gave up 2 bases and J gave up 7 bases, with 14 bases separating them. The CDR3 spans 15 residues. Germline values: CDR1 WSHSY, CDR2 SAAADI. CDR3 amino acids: CASSEESGFSGELFF. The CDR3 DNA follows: TGCGCCAGCAGTGAGGAGTCAGGCTTCAGCGGGGAGCTGTTTTTT.

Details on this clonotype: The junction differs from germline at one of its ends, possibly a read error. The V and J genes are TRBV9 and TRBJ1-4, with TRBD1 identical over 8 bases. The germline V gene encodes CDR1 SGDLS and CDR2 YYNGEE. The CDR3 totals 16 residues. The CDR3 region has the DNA TGCGCCAGCAGCTTGGTAGGGACAGGACCTAATGAAAAACTGTTTTTT. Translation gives CASSLVGTGPNEKLFF. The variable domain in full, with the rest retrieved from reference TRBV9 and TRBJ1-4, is DSGVTQTPKHLITATGQRVTLRCSPRSGDLSVYWYQQSLDQGLQFLIQYYNGEERAKGNILERFSAQQFPDLHSELNLSSLELGDSALYFCASSLVGTGPNEKLFFGSGTQLSVL.

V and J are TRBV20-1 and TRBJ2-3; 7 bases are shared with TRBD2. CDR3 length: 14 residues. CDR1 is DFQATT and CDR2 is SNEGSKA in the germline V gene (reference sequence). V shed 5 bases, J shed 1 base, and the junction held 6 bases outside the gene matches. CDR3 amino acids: CSAGGGLRTDTQYF. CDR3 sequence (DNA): TGCAGTGCTGGCGGGGGTTTACGCACAGATACGCAGTATTTT.

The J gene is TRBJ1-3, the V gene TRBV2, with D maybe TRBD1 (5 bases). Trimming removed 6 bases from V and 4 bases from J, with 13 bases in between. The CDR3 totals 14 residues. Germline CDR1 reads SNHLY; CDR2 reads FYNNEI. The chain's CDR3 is CASRVTVSGNTIYF. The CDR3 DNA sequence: TGTGCCAGCAGAGTGACAGTCTCAGGAAACACCATATATTTT.

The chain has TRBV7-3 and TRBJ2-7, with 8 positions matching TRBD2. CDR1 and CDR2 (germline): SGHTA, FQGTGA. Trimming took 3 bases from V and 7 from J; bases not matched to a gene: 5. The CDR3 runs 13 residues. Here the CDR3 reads CASSFGGAGEQYF. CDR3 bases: TGTGCCAGCAGCTTCGGGGGGGCTGGTGAGCAGTACTTC.

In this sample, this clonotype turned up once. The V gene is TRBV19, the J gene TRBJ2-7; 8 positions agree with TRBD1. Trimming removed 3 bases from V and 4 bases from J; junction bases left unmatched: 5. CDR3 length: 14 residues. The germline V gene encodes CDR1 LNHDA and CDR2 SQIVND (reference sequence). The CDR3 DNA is TGTGCCAGTAGTATCTCAGGGGGCCAATACGAGCAGTACTTC. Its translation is CASSISGGQYEQYF.